Presented here are 27 T cell receptor beta chains from one specimen sequenced in a study of shared clonotypes between healthy human individuals (TCRdb year 2020). Library creation used the immunoSEQ multiplex PCR assay. TCRdb's version of the immuneACCESS table is confined to in-frame rearrangements and falls short of the full clone set. An unresolved V gene accounts for under half of the shortfall where checked; the remainder is of unknown origin. The sample table contains about 960,000 clones; only one count was recorded for 60% to 85% of them. Approximately 1.5% of the sample comes from the top ten. Source material: memory CD4+ T cells sorted from blood. The sample's cell subset or site label, decoded: CD45RA-negative fraction. The origin of the receptors is a man aged 18 to 29 in good health.

The rearrangement links TRBV27 to TRBJ2-1; TRBD2 matches at 13 bases. CDR1 and CDR2 (germline): MNHEY, SMNVEV (reference sequence). The CDR3 totals 16 residues. V was clipped by 8 bases and J by 5 bases; unmatched bases: 9. The CDR3 coding sequence is TGTGCCAGCGGCCCCGCAGGACTAGCGGGGGACAATGAGCAGTTCTTC. It codes for CASGPAGLAGDNEQFF.

The CDR3 DNA is TGTGCCAGCAGCTGGATCCGAACGACTGAAGCTTTCTTT. It translates to CASSWIRTTEAFF. The rearrangement links TRBV27 to TRBJ1-1, with D uncertain. The V end was cut by 6 bases, the J end by 5 bases, with 13 bases between. This CDR3 has 13 amino acids. Germline V CDR1 and CDR2: MNHEY, SMNVEV (reference sequence).

The chain carries TRBV18 and TRBJ1-5; 9 bases agree with TRBD1. This CDR3 is built from 15 residues. Germline-derived CDR1 and CDR2 are KGHSH and LQKENI. The J segment lost 6 bases and the V segment lost 6 bases, leaving 9 bases of the junction unmatched. CDR3 coding DNA: TGTGCCAGCTCGCGAACAGGGGGCGCAGGTCAGCCCCAGCATTTT. Translated, it gives CASSRTGGAGQPQHF.

A few counts support this clone. V is TRBV10-3 and J is TRBJ2-7; D possibly corresponds to TRBD2 (6 bases). With 5 bases removed from V and 6 bases from J, the gap between germline ends came to 11 bases. The V gene's germline CDR1 is ENHRY and CDR2 SYGVKD. CDR3 length: 12 residues. The CDR3 nucleotides are TGTGCCATCAGTCCCCTCGGGGGCGAGCAGTACTTC. It encodes CAISPLGGEQYF.

This clone showed up just once. In the same sample, other DNA sequences code for this CDR3. The CDR3 is CASSPQGGEQYF. The CDR3 DNA follows: TGTGCCAGCTCACCCCAGGGGGGCGAGCAGTACTTC. The chain employs TRBV18 and TRBJ2-7; TRBD1 is a possible D gene (7 bases). Germline CDR1 reads KGHSH; CDR2 reads LQKENI. The CDR3 loop spans 12 amino acids. V was cut by 3 bases and J by 6 bases, with 9 bases left in between.

There are a few counts of this clone. The gene calls are TRBV4-1 and TRBJ1-1; D gene ambiguous. V gave up 4 bases and J gave up 1 base, with 7 bases separating them. CDR3 size: 13 residues. Germline values: CDR1 MGHRA, CDR2 YSYEKL. CDR3 in DNA: TGCGCCAGCAGCCCCCGGGAGAACACTGAAGCTTTCTTT. Translating gives CASSPRENTEAFF.

In this sample, this clone turned up once. This sample also contains other DNA sequences that code for the same CDR3. J is TRBJ2-7 and V is TRBV6-6; tentative D call: TRBD1 (5 bases). The ends were cut back, 3 bases at V and 3 bases at J, with 6 bases in the middle. Germline V gives CDR1 MNHNY, CDR2 SVGAGI (reference sequence). The CDR3 length is 12 residues. CDR3 DNA: TGTGCCAGCAGTTATACAGGCTACGAGCAGTACTTC. This sequence encodes CASSYTGYEQYF.

This clone was detected only once. Possible read error: a much larger clone is one base away. Other DNA sequences in this specimen translate into the identical CDR3. This chain links TRBV7-9 with TRBJ2-7, with 8 positions matching TRBD2. Germline V gives CDR1 SEHNR, CDR2 FQNEAQ (reference sequence). This CDR3 comprises 14 residues. The CDR3 bases are TGTGCCAGCAGCCTAGGGGGGCTAGCGGGCGAGCAGTATTTC. Its translation is CASSLGGLAGEQYF.

The V and J genes are TRBV5-1 and TRBJ1-2; weak D call: TRBD1 (6 bases). Trimming shortened V by 2 bases and J by 4 bases, and 15 bases separated the two germline ends. Germline CDR1 is SGHRS and CDR2 is YFSETQ. CDR3 length: 15 residues. The chain's CDR3 is CASSFIQGSSYGYTF. CDR3 sequence (DNA): TGCGCCAGCAGCTTCATTCAGGGGTCGAGCTATGGCTACACCTTC. Variable domain in full (rest from reference TRBV5-1 and TRBJ1-2): KAGVTQTPRYLIKTRGQQVTLSCSPISGHRSVSWYQQTPGQGLQFLFEYFSETQRNKGNFPGRFSGRQFSNSRSEMNVSTLELGDSALYLCASSFIQGSSYGYTFGSGTRLTVV.

This chain links TRBV2 with TRBJ2-5; 7 positions match TRBD2. CDR1 is SNHLY and CDR2 is FYNNEI in the germline V gene. The CDR3 totals 12 residues. V shed 7 bases, J shed 4 bases, and the junction held 3 bases outside the gene matches. The CDR3 DNA follows: TGTGCCAGCATTAGCGGGCGAGAGACCCAGTACTTC. Protein product: CASISGRETQYF.

V is TRBV10-3 and J is TRBJ2-6; 8 bases are shared with TRBD2. CDR1 ENHRY and CDR2 SYGVKD come from the germline V gene. The V and J ends lost 0 bases and 0 bases, in that order; junction bases with no gene match: 7. CDR3 length equals 19 residues. CDR3 protein: CAISESRLAKSSGANVLTF. In DNA, the CDR3 is TGTGCCATCAGTGAGTCCAGACTAGCGAAATCCTCTGGGGCCAACGTCCTGACTTTC.

The rearrangement joins TRBV11-2 to TRBJ2-5, with D unresolved. CDR3 size: 13 residues. V lost 0 bases and J 8 bases, leaving 10 bases between the germline ends. The germline gives CDR1 SGHAT, CDR2 FQNNGV. The CDR3, as DNA: TGTGCCAGCAGCTTAGATCTAGGTCCAACCCAGTACTTC. Amino acids: CASSLDLGPTQYF.

This chain's CDR3 is CASSRPRLPASHSNQPQHF. The CDR3 DNA reads TGTGCCAGCAGTCGCCCGAGGTTGCCTGCCTCTCATAGCAATCAGCCCCAGCATTTT. The J gene is TRBJ1-5, the V gene TRBV28, with D uncertain. Germline V gene lookup returns CDR1 MDHEN and CDR2 SYDVKM. CDR3 length: 19 amino acids. The germline V and J ends were trimmed by 5 bases and 0 bases, with 23 bases remaining between them.

The rearrangement joins TRBV28 to TRBJ1-3; D not certain. Germline CDR1 and CDR2: MDHEN and SYDVKM. V was clipped by 5 bases and J by 0 bases, with 14 bases between them. This CDR3 comprises 16 residues. CDR3 sequence (DNA): TGTGCCAGCAGTGAACATCAACAGCTCTCTGGAAACACCATATATTTT. This encodes CASSEHQQLSGNTIYF.

This chain's CDR3 is CASSFPGVGGYTF. The CDR3 DNA is TGTGCCAGCAGCTTCCCAGGTGTCGGGGGCTACACCTTC. V gene TRBV7-2 combines with J gene TRBJ1-2; D gene uncertain. The CDR3 is made up of 13 amino acids. V dropped 3 bases and J dropped 8 bases, with 13 bases sitting between them. Looked up from germline, CDR1 is SGHTA and CDR2 is FQGNSA. The full variable domain, its missing parts supplied by reference TRBV7-2 and TRBJ1-2, is GAGVSQSPSNKVTEKGKDVELRCDPISGHTALYWYRQSLGQGLEFLIYFQGNSAPDKSGLPSDRFSAERTGGSVSTLTIQRTQQEDSAVYLCASSFPGVGGYTFGSGTRLTVV.

This clone was counted a single time. This chain links TRBV6-5 with TRBJ1-6; D not resolved. Looked up from germline, CDR1 is MNHEY and CDR2 is SVGAGI. This CDR3 region has 14 residues. The germline V and J ends were trimmed by 2 bases and 7 bases, with 9 bases remaining between them. CDR3 residues: CASSYRTENSPLHF. CDR3 nucleotides: TGTGCCAGCAGTTACAGGACCGAAAATTCACCCCTCCACTTT.

This clone was counted once. The V and J genes are TRBV6-5 and TRBJ1-2; 7 bases line up with TRBD1. The CDR3 consists of 15 residues. Trimming took 6 bases from V and 8 from J; bases not matched to a gene: 15. Germline V lookup: CDR1 MNHEY, CDR2 SVGAGI. CDR3 protein: CASSPVPGQFDGYTF. CDR3 in DNA: TGTGCCAGCAGCCCGGTCCCGGGACAGTTTGACGGCTACACCTTC.

The chain has TRBV4-1 and TRBJ1-5; a possible D gene is TRBD1 (6 bases). The V gene lost 3 bases and the J gene lost 2 bases, with 14 bases spanning the gap. The CDR3 is 16 residues long. CDR1 and CDR2 (germline): MGHRA, YSYEKL. The CDR3 DNA reads as TGCGCCAGCAGCCAGAGCAACAGGGAGCGCAATCAGCCCCAGCATTTT. It specifies CASSQSNRERNQPQHF.

The V and J genes are TRBV4-1 and TRBJ2-7; D ambiguous. CDR3 length equals 15 residues. V was pared by 0 bases and J by 3 bases, with 12 bases between. Germline values: CDR1 MGHRA, CDR2 YSYEKL. CDR3 in DNA: TGCGCCAGCAGCCAAGATGTACGGACCTACTACGAGCAGTACTTC. This translates into CASSQDVRTYYEQYF.

V is TRBV9 and J is TRBJ2-5; D may be TRBD1 (5 bases). The V and J ends lost 0 bases and 4 bases respectively, with 7 bases between them. The V gene's germline CDR1 is SGDLS and CDR2 YYNGEE. There are 13 residues in the CDR3. The CDR3 DNA follows: TGTGCCAGCAGCGTAGGCAGGGTAGAGACCCAGTACTTC. Its protein is CASSVGRVETQYF.

V usage is TRBV2 and J usage is TRBJ2-5, with D possibly TRBD1 on 6 matching bases. This CDR3 comprises 14 residues. In germline, CDR1 is SNHLY, CDR2 FYNNEI. V was trimmed by 8 bases and J by 9 bases, leaving 22 bases between them. In DNA form, the CDR3 reads TGTGCCAGCGACTTCTTAGGGGGTCAAGGGGCCCAGTACTTC. Residues: CASDFLGGQGAQYF.

The CDR3 reads CASSPPAGKQNIQYF. CDR3 DNA sequence: TGTGCCAGCAGCCCACCGGCAGGGAAACAAAACATTCAGTACTTC. This chain links TRBV9 with TRBJ2-4, with D possibly matching TRBD1 (5 bases). Per the germline V gene, CDR1 is SGDLS and CDR2 is YYNGEE. The CDR3 loop spans 15 amino acids. Trimming pared 4 bases from V and 5 bases from J, leaving 16 bases between.

The chain is built from TRBV5-5 and TRBJ2-3; either TRBD1 or TRBD2 may supply D (6 bases each). V was cut by 0 bases and J by 3 bases, with 11 bases left in between. Looked up from germline, CDR1 is SGHKS and CDR2 is YYEKEE (reference sequence). The CDR3 consists of 15 residues. CDR3 sequence: CASSLDGGRTDTQYF. The CDR3 DNA follows: TGTGCCAGCAGCTTGGATGGGGGGCGGACAGATACGCAGTATTTT.

This clone was seen more than once but under ten times. V and J are TRBV11-2 and TRBJ1-1; D gene unclear. With 8 bases removed from V and 1 base from J, the gap between germline ends came to 11 bases. In germline, CDR1 is SGHAT, CDR2 FQNNGV. The CDR3 totals 13 residues. The CDR3 loop is CASGREPNTEAFF. The DNA for the CDR3 is TGTGCCAGCGGGAGGGAACCGAACACTGAAGCTTTCTTT.

The chain has TRBV13 and TRBJ1-1, with TRBD1 matching 7 bases. This CDR3 has 15 residues. V lost 0 bases, J lost 4 bases, and 5 bases stayed unmatched. The V gene's germline CDR1 is PRHDT and CDR2 FYEKMQ (reference sequence). CDR3: CASSLGDRRFTEAFF. The DNA for the CDR3 is TGTGCCAGCAGCTTAGGGGACAGGAGATTCACTGAAGCTTTCTTT.

The genes are TRBV19 and TRBJ2-7, with 14 bases identical to TRBD2. Germline V CDR1 and CDR2: LNHDA, SQIVND (reference sequence). This CDR3 contains 15 residues. The J segment lost 4 bases and the V segment lost 6 bases, leaving 5 bases of the junction unmatched. This chain's CDR3 is CASSRLAGGIYEQYF. DNA of the CDR3: TGTGCCAGTAGCCGACTAGCGGGGGGGATATACGAGCAGTACTTC.

This clone was seen a single time. The chain combines TRBV5-1 with TRBJ2-5; 8 bases are a match to TRBD1. The CDR3 contains 16 residues. Germline trimming cut 4 bases from V and 5 bases from J; bases unmatched to any gene: 13. Germline loops: CDR1 SGHRS, CDR2 YFSETQ. The CDR3 loop reads CASSQGQGNSGETQYF. The CDR3 DNA is TGCGCCAGCAGCCAAGGACAGGGAAACTCTGGGGAGACCCAGTACTTC.